This T cell receptor (beta chain) originates from a study of shared clonotypes between healthy human individuals. This CDR3 spans 11 amino acids. The germline V gene encodes CDR1 SNHLY and CDR2 FYNNEI. The protocol was immunoSEQ multiplex PCR, while the TCRdb copy is restricted to in-frame clones and leaves out a portion. The sample holds about 2.4 million clones, 93% seen once. As regards this clone: One junction end disagrees with the germline gene, perhaps due to a read error.

The origin of this receptor is a man between 18 and 35 years old in good health. Some clones in this sample may be carry-over from other donors' samples. Specimen: naive CD4+ T cells from PBMCs. Documented subset: CD45RA+ positively selected. The V gene is TRBV2, the J gene TRBJ2-1, with D hard to call. DNA for the CDR3: TGTGCCAGCAGTGAATCCGGCCCCCCACTCTTC. Translation gives CASSESGPPLF.